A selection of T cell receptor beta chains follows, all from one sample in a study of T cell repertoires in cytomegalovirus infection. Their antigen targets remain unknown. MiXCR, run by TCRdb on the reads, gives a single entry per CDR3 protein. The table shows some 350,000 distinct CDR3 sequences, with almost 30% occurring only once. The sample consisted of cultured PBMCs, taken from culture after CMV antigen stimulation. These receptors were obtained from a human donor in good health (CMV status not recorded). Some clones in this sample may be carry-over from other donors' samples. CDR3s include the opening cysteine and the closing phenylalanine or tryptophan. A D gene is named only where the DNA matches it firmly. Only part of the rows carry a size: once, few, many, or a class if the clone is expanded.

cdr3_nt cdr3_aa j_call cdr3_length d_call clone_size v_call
TGTGCCAGCAGCTTAGCCGGGGCCGGCTACGAGCAGTACTTC CASSLAGAGYEQYF TRBJ2-7 14 NA few TRBV7-6
TGTGCCAGCTCACCAAGCCACGACAGGGAAGGAAACACCATATATTTT CASSPSHDREGNTIYF TRBJ1-3 16 TRBD1 NA TRBV18
TGTGCCAGCAGCCAAGAGGACAGGGGGCATGAAGGCACTGAAGCTTTCTTT CASSQEDRGHEGTEAFF TRBJ1-1 17 TRBD1 NA TRBV4-2
TGTGCCAGCAGTCCCCCTGAAGGGGTCGCCTGGAATGAGCAGTTCTTC CASSPPEGVAWNEQFF TRBJ2-1 16 NA NA TRBV6-5
TGTGCCAGCATGTCCCTTTCAAACACCGGGGAGCTGTTTTTT CASMSLSNTGELFF TRBJ2-2 14 NA NA TRBV2
TGTGCCAGCAGGGAACCCCGGGGAGCACGAGGGCGCGTAAACTATGGCTACACCTTC CASREPRGARGRVNYGYTF TRBJ1-2 19 NA few TRBV6-1
TGTGCCACCAGTGACCAGGGGATGGAAAATGGGCAGTTCTTC CATSDQGMENGQFF TRBJ2-1 14 NA NA TRBV24-1
TGTGCCAGCAGCTTAGGACAAAACGGAAAACTGTTTTTT CASSLGQNGKLFF TRBJ1-4 13 NA NA TRBV7-2
TGTGCCAGCAGAAGACAGGGGCTAGACACTGAAGCTTTCTTT CASRRQGLDTEAFF TRBJ1-1 14 TRBD1 few TRBV6-4
TGTGCCAGCAGCGAAGGGACTAGCGGGAGAGACCACGAGCAGTACTTC CASSEGTSGRDHEQYF TRBJ2-7 16 TRBD2 NA TRBV6-1
TGTGCCAGCAGCTTGGGACTAGCGGGAGGGTCTATCTACAATGAGCAGTTCTTC CASSLGLAGGSIYNEQFF TRBJ2-1 18 TRBD2 many TRBV7-8
TGCAGTGCTAGGACACAGGGGGATCATCAGCCCCAGCATTTT CSARTQGDHQPQHF TRBJ1-5 14 TRBD1 few TRBV20-1
TGTGCCAGCAGCAGGGGGCGCCTGAATGCCCCCTCTGGGGCCAACGTCCTGACTTTC CASSRGRLNAPSGANVLTF TRBJ2-6 19 TRBD1 few TRBV6-5
TGTGCCACCTCTAGACAGGGCGGCTATGGCTACACCTTC CATSRQGGYGYTF TRBJ1-2 13 TRBD1 few TRBV2
TGTGCCAGTGGGCCACCGGGGGGGCAGGGAAGAGATAGCAATCAGCCCCAGCATTTT CASGPPGGQGRDSNQPQHF TRBJ1-5 19 NA few TRBV6-6
TGTGCCAGCAGTTACACCGGGACTAGCGGGGGTAGCCCAAGAGTGGCCCAGTACTTC CASSYTGTSGGSPRVAQYF TRBJ2-5 19 TRBD2 NA TRBV6-5
TGTGCCAGCAGTTCAGTGAGTAGCTCCTACGAGCAGTACTTC CASSSVSSSYEQYF TRBJ2-7 14 NA NA TRBV12-3/TRBV12-4
TGCGCCAGCAGCCTTGGACAGGGGATGGATTCACCCCTCCACTTT CASSLGQGMDSPLHF TRBJ1-6 15 TRBD1 NA TRBV4-3
TGTGCCAGCAGCCGGACGGGAAGCTATAATTCACCCCTCCACTTT CASSRTGSYNSPLHF TRBJ1-6 15 NA NA TRBV11-2
TGTGCCAGCAGCTTATCTGAGGTCACTGAAGCTTTCTTT CASSLSEVTEAFF TRBJ1-1 13 NA NA TRBV7-2
TGTGCCAGCACACCGGGACAGGGCATGTCATACACTGAAGCTTTCTTT CASTPGQGMSYTEAFF TRBJ1-1 16 TRBD1 NA TRBV12-3/TRBV12-4
TGTGCCAGCAGCTTAGAGATTGGAGCGGGGGGAAAAGAGACCCAGTACTTC CASSLEIGAGGKETQYF TRBJ2-5 17 TRBD2 many TRBV11-2
TGTGCCAGCAGCTACCAGCCGGGAGGACGGAATTCACCCCTCCACTTT CASSYQPGGRNSPLHF TRBJ1-6 16 NA few TRBV6-2/TRBV6-3
TGCGCCAGCAGCTTGAATACGGCCCTCACTGAAGCTTTCTTT CASSLNTALTEAFF TRBJ1-1 14 NA few TRBV5-1
TGTGCCAGCAGCTACAGGGAAACCGGGGAGCTGTTTTTT CASSYRETGELFF TRBJ2-2 13 NA few TRBV7-6
TGTGCCAGCAGCTTAGGAGGGACAGGAGAATACGAGCAGTACTTC CASSLGGTGEYEQYF TRBJ2-7 15 TRBD1 few TRBV7-2
TGTGCCAGTAGTATTAAGGGGGACAGGGGCAATCAGCCCCAGCATTTT CASSIKGDRGNQPQHF TRBJ1-5 16 TRBD1 NA TRBV19
TGTGCCAGTAGTTCTAAAGCGGGAGGACCCTCGGATGAGCAGTTCTTC CASSSKAGGPSDEQFF TRBJ2-1 16 TRBD2 NA TRBV19
TGCAGCGCCCGGGTAAGGACCGAGCAGTACTTC CSARVRTEQYF TRBJ2-7 11 NA NA TRBV29-1
TGTGCCAGCAGCAAGACTCGGAAGGAAGGCTACACCTTC CASSKTRKEGYTF TRBJ1-2 13 NA NA TRBV11-2
TGTGCCAGCAGTGAACCAGGGAGCGAGCAGTACTTC CASSEPGSEQYF TRBJ2-7 12 NA few TRBV2
TGTGCCAGCAGCGTAGCCGGGATTGATGGCTACACCTTC CASSVAGIDGYTF TRBJ1-2 13 NA NA TRBV9
TGTGCCAGCAGCGCACTAGCGGGGGGGTTGGCCGGGGAGCTGTTTTTT CASSALAGGLAGELFF TRBJ2-2 16 TRBD2 NA TRBV9
TGTGCCAGCACCCAACCGGGCAGGCCCTACGAGCAGTACTTC CASTQPGRPYEQYF TRBJ2-7 14 NA NA TRBV7-9
TGTGCCAGCAGTTCCATAGCGGGGCCCCAAGAGACCCAGTACTTC CASSSIAGPQETQYF TRBJ2-5 15 TRBD2 NA TRBV12-3/TRBV12-4
TGTGCCATCAGTGACCCCGTAGCGAACGGGACAGATACGCAGTATTTT CAISDPVANGTDTQYF TRBJ2-3 16 NA NA TRBV10-3
TGTGCCAGCAGCTATGGACTAGCGGGGGAAGAGCAGTACTTC CASSYGLAGEEQYF TRBJ2-7 14 TRBD2 NA TRBV7-9
TGTGCCAGTAGTATCCGTCGGAAGAACACTGAAGCTTTCTTT CASSIRRKNTEAFF TRBJ1-1 14 NA NA TRBV19
TGTGCCACCCGACCCCCGACTAGCGGGAGGGCCAATACGCAGTATTTT CATRPPTSGRANTQYF TRBJ2-3 16 TRBD2 few TRBV27
TGTGCCAGCAGCTTAACCGGGTTATATAATTCACCCCTCCACTTT CASSLTGLYNSPLHF TRBJ1-6 15 NA NA TRBV7-3
TGTGCCAGCAGCTTCGGACCCGATCAGCCCCAGCATTTT CASSFGPDQPQHF TRBJ1-5 13 NA many TRBV7-2
TGTGCCAGCAGCTTAACAGGGACGAACACTGAAGCTTTCTTT CASSLTGTNTEAFF TRBJ1-1 14 NA NA TRBV11-2
TGTGCCAACTCCCTGGGCCACTATGCCTACGAGCAGTACTTC CANSLGHYAYEQYF TRBJ2-7 14 NA NA TRBV27
TGTGCCAGCAGTGCCCCCGGGACAGCCCACAATCAGCCCCAGCATTTT CASSAPGTAHNQPQHF TRBJ1-5 16 TRBD1 NA TRBV6-6
TGTGCCAGCAGTTTTGACGGTGTGGTAACTGAAGCTTTCTTT CASSFDGVVTEAFF TRBJ1-1 14 NA NA TRBV27
TGTGCCAGCAGCTTCGCGTGGGCCGCAAACTACGAGCAGTACTTC CASSFAWAANYEQYF TRBJ2-7 15 NA many TRBV7-2
TGTGCCAGCAGCGAACAGGGAAATGAGAACAAAGCTTTCTTT CASSEQGNENKAFF TRBJ1-1 14 NA NA TRBV28
TGTGCCACAAGGGAAATCGGTGAAAAACTGTTTTTT CATREIGEKLFF TRBJ1-4 12 NA NA TRBV19